A selection of T cell receptor beta chains follows, all from one sample in a study of CD8 T cells in ankylosing spondylitis. From the 5' RACE reads, TCRdb called clonotypes with MiXCR, one entry per CDR3 protein. Of roughly 700,000 distinct CDR3 sequences in the sample, 15% to 20% were seen once. Source material: blood, either unsorted or a sorted T cell fraction (not recorded which). The source is a male donor with ankylosing spondylitis. CDR3s include the opening cysteine and the closing phenylalanine or tryptophan. The D gene is left open where the match is weak. The listing skips clone size in some rows; elsewhere it reads once, few, many or a size class.

len: 13
v_gene: TRBV20-1
d_gene: .
abundance: .
j_gene: TRBJ2-7
CDR3aa: CSARDISSYEQYF
CDR3nt: TGCAGTGCTAGGGACATCAGCTCCTACGAGCAGTACTTC

len: 16
v_gene: TRBV12-3/TRBV12-4
d_gene: TRBD1
abundance: few
j_gene: TRBJ1-2
CDR3aa: CASSLSYRTGNYGYTF
CDR3nt: TGTGCCAGCAGTTTAAGTTACCGGACAGGGAACTATGGCTACACCTTC

len: 13
v_gene: TRBV20-1
d_gene: TRBD1
abundance: .
j_gene: TRBJ2-7
CDR3aa: CSARKTGGPEQYF
CDR3nt: TGCAGTGCTAGGAAGACAGGGGGGCCCGAGCAGTACTTC

len: 15
v_gene: TRBV27
d_gene: .
abundance: few
j_gene: TRBJ2-7
CDR3aa: CASRILTLSSYEQYF
CDR3nt: TGTGCCAGCAGAATTTTGACCCTGAGCTCCTACGAGCAGTACTTC

len: 15
v_gene: TRBV5-1
d_gene: .
abundance: .
j_gene: TRBJ2-3
CDR3aa: CASSLGRGNTDTQYF
CDR3nt: TGCGCCAGCAGCTTAGGACGCGGAAACACAGATACGCAGTATTTT

len: 13
v_gene: TRBV18
d_gene: TRBD1
abundance: .
j_gene: TRBJ1-2
CDR3aa: CASSKGQEYGYTF
CDR3nt: TGTGCCAGCTCAAAAGGACAGGAATATGGCTACACCTTC

len: 12
v_gene: TRBV5-6
d_gene: .
abundance: .
j_gene: TRBJ2-5
CDR3aa: CASRGFQETQYF
CDR3nt: TGTGCCAGCAGGGGATTTCAAGAGACCCAGTACTTC

len: 16
v_gene: TRBV7-3
d_gene: .
abundance: .
j_gene: TRBJ1-2
CDR3aa: CASSLGSGMGIYGYTF
CDR3nt: TGTGCCAGCAGCTTAGGGTCGGGGATGGGGATTTATGGCTACACCTTC

len: 13
v_gene: TRBV4-1
d_gene: .
abundance: few
j_gene: TRBJ1-5
CDR3aa: CASSQERNQPQHF
CDR3nt: TGCGCCAGCAGCCAAGAAAGAAATCAGCCCCAGCATTTT

len: 13
v_gene: TRBV7-2
d_gene: .
abundance: few
j_gene: TRBJ2-1
CDR3aa: CASSSQKGYGQFF
CDR3nt: TGTGCCAGCAGCTCGCAGAAGGGGTATGGGCAGTTCTTC

len: 14
v_gene: TRBV19
d_gene: .
abundance: .
j_gene: TRBJ2-2
CDR3aa: CASSIGPNTGELFF
CDR3nt: TGTGCCAGTAGTATCGGGCCGAACACCGGGGAGCTGTTTTTT

len: 13
v_gene: TRBV12-3/TRBV12-4
d_gene: .
abundance: few
j_gene: TRBJ1-5
CDR3aa: CASSQKWAQPQHF
CDR3nt: TGTGCCAGCAGCCAGAAATGGGCTCAGCCCCAGCATTTT

len: 12
v_gene: TRBV7-7
d_gene: .
abundance: .
j_gene: TRBJ1-2
CDR3aa: CASSLWGVGYTF
CDR3nt: TGTGCTAGCAGCTTATGGGGGGTAGGCTACACCTTC

len: 14
v_gene: TRBV12-3/TRBV12-4
d_gene: .
abundance: few
j_gene: TRBJ2-1
CDR3aa: CATKTSAIRNEQFF
CDR3nt: TGTGCCACCAAAACCTCGGCTATTCGGAATGAGCAGTTCTTC

len: 11
v_gene: TRBV30
d_gene: .
abundance: few
j_gene: TRBJ2-1
CDR3aa: CAWSVNNEQFF
CDR3nt: TGTGCCTGGAGTGTTAACAATGAGCAGTTCTTC

len: 16
v_gene: TRBV3-1
d_gene: TRBD2
abundance: .
j_gene: TRBJ2-7
CDR3aa: CASSQGTSGVSYEQYF
CDR3nt: TGTGCCAGCAGCCAAGGGACTAGCGGGGTTTCCTACGAGCAGTACTTC

len: 15
v_gene: TRBV11-2
d_gene: TRBD1
abundance: few
j_gene: TRBJ2-7
CDR3aa: CASSPNRGESYEQYF
CDR3nt: TGTGCCAGCAGCCCAAACAGGGGAGAATCCTACGAGCAGTACTTC

len: 16
v_gene: TRBV18
d_gene: TRBD1
abundance: .
j_gene: TRBJ1-5
CDR3aa: CASSRQGANSNQPQHF
CDR3nt: TGTGCCAGCTCACGACAGGGGGCGAATAGCAATCAGCCCCAGCATTTT

len: 12
v_gene: TRBV29-1
d_gene: .
abundance: .
j_gene: TRBJ2-7
CDR3aa: CSVEYGGLEQYF
CDR3nt: TGCAGCGTTGAGTATGGGGGGCTAGAGCAGTACTTC

len: 13
v_gene: TRBV6-6
d_gene: .
abundance: .
j_gene: TRBJ2-7
CDR3aa: CASASTSIYEQYF
CDR3nt: TGTGCCAGCGCCAGTACTAGCATCTACGAGCAGTACTTC

len: 16
v_gene: TRBV12-3/TRBV12-4
d_gene: TRBD2
abundance: few
j_gene: TRBJ2-3
CDR3aa: CASSSFSGRATDTQYF
CDR3nt: TGTGCCAGCAGTTCCTTTAGCGGGAGGGCCACAGATACGCAGTATTTT

len: 13
v_gene: TRBV28
d_gene: .
abundance: many
j_gene: TRBJ2-3
CDR3aa: CASSFDDTDTQYF
CDR3nt: TGTGCCAGCAGTTTTGACGACACAGATACGCAGTATTTT

len: 14
v_gene: TRBV6-1
d_gene: TRBD1
abundance: .
j_gene: TRBJ1-1
CDR3aa: CASTQGGQNTEAFF
CDR3nt: TGTGCCAGCACCCAGGGGGGGCAGAACACTGAAGCTTTCTTT

len: 12
v_gene: TRBV29-1
d_gene: .
abundance: few
j_gene: TRBJ2-1
CDR3aa: CSVEDSYNEQFF
CDR3nt: TGCAGCGTTGAGGATTCCTACAATGAGCAGTTCTTC

len: 16
v_gene: TRBV12-3/TRBV12-4
d_gene: TRBD1
abundance: .
j_gene: TRBJ1-1
CDR3aa: CASSWTQGDKNTEAFF
CDR3nt: TGTGCCAGCAGTTGGACACAGGGGGATAAGAACACTGAAGCTTTCTTT

len: 16
v_gene: TRBV7-3
d_gene: .
abundance: .
j_gene: TRBJ2-3
CDR3aa: CASSSTRAQGTDTQYF
CDR3nt: TGTGCCAGCAGCTCCACGCGGGCCCAGGGCACAGATACGCAGTATTTT

len: 14
v_gene: TRBV5-5
d_gene: .
abundance: .
j_gene: TRBJ2-1
CDR3aa: CASSEGTSYERWFF
CDR3nt: TGTGCCAGCAGCGAGGGGACCAGCTATGAAAGGTGGTTCTTC

len: 18
v_gene: TRBV5-6
d_gene: TRBD2
abundance: .
j_gene: TRBJ2-3
CDR3aa: CASSPGISGGGMTDTQYF
CDR3nt: TGTGCCAGCAGCCCCGGGATCAGCGGGGGGGGAATGACAGATACGCAGTATTTT

len: 13
v_gene: TRBV12-3/TRBV12-4
d_gene: .
abundance: many
j_gene: TRBJ1-2
CDR3aa: CASSSREDYGYTF
CDR3nt: TGTGCCAGCAGTTCCAGGGAGGACTATGGCTACACCTTC

len: 15
v_gene: TRBV7-2
d_gene: TRBD1
abundance: many
j_gene: TRBJ2-2
CDR3aa: CASSPGQGYTGELFF
CDR3nt: TGTGCCAGCAGCCCCGGACAGGGATACACCGGGGAGCTGTTTTTT

len: 17
v_gene: TRBV4-3
d_gene: .
abundance: .
j_gene: TRBJ2-6
CDR3aa: CASSQEGATSGANVLTF
CDR3nt: TGCGCCAGCAGCCAAGAGGGCGCAACCTCTGGGGCCAACGTCCTGACTTTC

len: 13
v_gene: TRBV20-1
d_gene: .
abundance: .
j_gene: TRBJ2-7
CDR3aa: CSARERASYEQYF
CDR3nt: TGCAGTGCTAGGGAGCGGGCCTCCTACGAGCAGTACTTC

len: 13
v_gene: TRBV30
d_gene: TRBD2
abundance: .
j_gene: TRBJ2-5
CDR3aa: CAWSFSGGETLYF
CDR3nt: TGTGCCTGGAGTTTTAGCGGGGGAGAGACCCTGTACTTC

len: 16
v_gene: TRBV2
d_gene: .
abundance: many
j_gene: TRBJ2-7
CDR3aa: CASSVDIAKVTYEQYF
CDR3nt: TGTGCCAGCAGTGTCGATATCGCGAAGGTTACTTACGAGCAGTACTTC

len: 15
v_gene: TRBV4-1
d_gene: TRBD2
abundance: .
j_gene: TRBJ2-1
CDR3aa: CASSQIAGGNNEQFF
CDR3nt: TGCGCCAGCAGCCAAATAGCGGGAGGGAACAATGAGCAGTTCTTC

len: 13
v_gene: TRBV2
d_gene: .
abundance: .
j_gene: TRBJ2-2
CDR3aa: CASIGSRTGELFF
CDR3nt: TGTGCCAGCATAGGGAGTCGGACCGGGGAGCTGTTTTTT

len: 18
v_gene: TRBV12-3/TRBV12-4
d_gene: .
abundance: few
j_gene: TRBJ1-1
CDR3aa: CACSLGSLKGIMNTEAFF
CDR3nt: TGTGCCTGCAGTTTAGGAAGTCTCAAGGGGATCATGAACACTGAAGCTTTCTTT

len: 15
v_gene: TRBV7-2
d_gene: .
abundance: .
j_gene: TRBJ1-4
CDR3aa: CASKSKGGANEKLFF
CDR3nt: TGTGCCAGCAAGTCTAAGGGGGGCGCTAATGAAAAACTGTTTTTT

len: 15
v_gene: TRBV29-1
d_gene: .
abundance: few
j_gene: TRBJ2-7
CDR3aa: CSAEGGETGAYEQYF
CDR3nt: TGCAGCGCCGAAGGTGGAGAAACAGGAGCCTACGAGCAGTACTTC

len: 16
v_gene: TRBV7-2
d_gene: TRBD2
abundance: .
j_gene: TRBJ2-5
CDR3aa: CASSQGWRGGEETQYF
CDR3nt: TGTGCCAGCAGCCAAGGATGGCGGGGGGGTGAGGAGACCCAGTACTTC

len: 14
v_gene: TRBV10-3
d_gene: .
abundance: few
j_gene: TRBJ1-1
CDR3aa: CAISVLQTNTEAFF
CDR3nt: TGTGCCATCAGTGTTCTGCAGACAAACACTGAAGCTTTCTTT

len: 16
v_gene: TRBV25-1
d_gene: .
abundance: .
j_gene: TRBJ2-3
CDR3aa: CASSEPRELGTDTQYF
CDR3nt: TGTGCCAGCAGTGAACCCCGGGAGTTGGGCACAGATACGCAGTATTTT

len: 14
v_gene: TRBV18
d_gene: .
abundance: many
j_gene: TRBJ2-7
CDR3aa: CASSPSGGFYEQYF
CDR3nt: TGTGCCAGCTCACCTTCGGGGGGCTTCTACGAGCAGTACTTC

len: 14
v_gene: TRBV3-1
d_gene: TRBD1
abundance: .
j_gene: TRBJ1-2
CDR3aa: CASSQAGTGYGYTF
CDR3nt: TGTGCCAGCAGCCAAGCCGGGACAGGGTATGGCTACACCTTC

len: 13
v_gene: TRBV20-1
d_gene: TRBD2
abundance: .
j_gene: TRBJ2-5
CDR3aa: CSASAGVLETQYF
CDR3nt: TGCAGTGCTTCCGCGGGGGTTCTGGAGACCCAGTACTTC

len: 15
v_gene: TRBV19
d_gene: .
abundance: .
j_gene: TRBJ2-1
CDR3aa: CASSISPGHNYEQFF
CDR3nt: TGTGCCAGTAGTATATCACCGGGACATAATTATGAGCAGTTCTTC

len: 10
v_gene: TRBV30
d_gene: .
abundance: .
j_gene: TRBJ1-1
CDR3aa: CACVNTEAFF
CDR3nt: TGTGCCTGCGTGAACACTGAAGCTTTCTTT

len: 13
v_gene: TRBV4-3
d_gene: .
abundance: few
j_gene: TRBJ1-5
CDR3aa: CASSLEVAQPQHF
CDR3nt: TGCGCCAGCAGTCTGGAGGTGGCTCAGCCCCAGCATTTT

len: 13
v_gene: TRBV15
d_gene: .
abundance: .
j_gene: TRBJ1-2
CDR3aa: CATSRDPGYGYTF
CDR3nt: TGTGCCACCAGCAGAGACCCCGGGTATGGCTACACCTTC

len: 15
v_gene: TRBV15
d_gene: .
abundance: once
j_gene: TRBJ2-2
CDR3aa: CATSRGDKSTGELFF
CDR3nt: TGTGCCACCAGCAGAGGGGACAAGTCCACCGGGGAGCTGTTTTTT

len: 14
v_gene: TRBV10-3
d_gene: .
abundance: few
j_gene: TRBJ2-2
CDR3aa: CAISEATGTGELFF
CDR3nt: TGTGCCATCAGTGAGGCGACAGGCACCGGGGAGCTGTTTTTT

len: 15
v_gene: TRBV12-3/TRBV12-4
d_gene: TRBD2
abundance: few
j_gene: TRBJ2-1
CDR3aa: CASSFKFAGGNEQFF
CDR3nt: TGTGCCAGCAGTTTTAAATTTGCGGGAGGGAATGAGCAGTTCTTC

len: 11
v_gene: TRBV12-3/TRBV12-4
d_gene: .
abundance: few
j_gene: TRBJ2-3
CDR3aa: CAAGAPDTQYF
CDR3nt: TGTGCCGCGGGGGCCCCAGATACGCAGTATTTT

len: 15
v_gene: TRBV5-4
d_gene: .
abundance: few
j_gene: TRBJ2-1
CDR3aa: CASSFPDRLYNEQFF
CDR3nt: TGTGCCAGCAGCTTTCCCGACAGGCTTTACAATGAGCAGTTCTTC

len: 11
v_gene: TRBV10-3
d_gene: .
abundance: .
j_gene: TRBJ2-3
CDR3aa: CAIGTTDTQYF
CDR3nt: TGTGCCATCGGGACCACAGATACGCAGTATTTT